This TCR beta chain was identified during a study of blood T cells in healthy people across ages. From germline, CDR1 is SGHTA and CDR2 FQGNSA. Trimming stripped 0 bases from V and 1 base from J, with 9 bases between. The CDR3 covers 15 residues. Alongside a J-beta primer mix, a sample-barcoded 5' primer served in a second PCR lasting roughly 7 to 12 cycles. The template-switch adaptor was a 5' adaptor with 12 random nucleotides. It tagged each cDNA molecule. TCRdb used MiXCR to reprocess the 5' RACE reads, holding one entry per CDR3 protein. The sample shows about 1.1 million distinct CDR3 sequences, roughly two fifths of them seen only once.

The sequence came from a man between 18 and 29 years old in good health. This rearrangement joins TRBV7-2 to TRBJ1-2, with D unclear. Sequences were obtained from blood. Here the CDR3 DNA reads TGTGCCAGCAGCTTAGCGCCAGCAGATAACTATGGCTACACCTTC. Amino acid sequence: CASSLAPADNYGYTF.